This T cell receptor (beta chain) was captured in a study of tumor-infiltrating lymphocytes in oesophageal squamous cell carcinoma listed by TCRdb under 2016. Concerning this clonotype itself: Its antigen has not been determined. It has no much larger one-base neighbor in the sample; base qualities were not kept.

Libraries were built with PCR. Sequencing was performed on an Illumina HiSeq 2000. TCRdb took the public reads, trimmed them with fastp at Q25, ran MiXCR for clone calling and kept in-frame beta chains. For every CDR3 protein sequence, its rows merge into one entry that carries the most common genes and DNA. Across this sample there are under 20,000 distinct CDR3 sequences, with under 45% seen only once. Under 30% of the sample lies in the top ten. Looking up the germline V gene yields CDR1 MDHEN and CDR2 SYDVKM. The CDR3 contains 13 residues, cysteine and phenylalanine counted. Only the CDR3 portion is preserved as DNA: 39 bases, with reading frame beginning at the first base. A distance of 12 bases separates the germline ends of V and J, which lose 5 bases and 6 bases respectively.

This chain joins TRBV28 to TRBJ2-3; 5 matching bases give a weak D call of TRBD2. The sequenced material came from esophageal tumor tissue. This TCR came from a male donor with esophageal squamous cell carcinoma. The sequenced DNA: TGTGCCAGCAGTGGGAGACCTGCGGATACGCAGTATTTT. Its protein product is CASSGRPADTQYF.